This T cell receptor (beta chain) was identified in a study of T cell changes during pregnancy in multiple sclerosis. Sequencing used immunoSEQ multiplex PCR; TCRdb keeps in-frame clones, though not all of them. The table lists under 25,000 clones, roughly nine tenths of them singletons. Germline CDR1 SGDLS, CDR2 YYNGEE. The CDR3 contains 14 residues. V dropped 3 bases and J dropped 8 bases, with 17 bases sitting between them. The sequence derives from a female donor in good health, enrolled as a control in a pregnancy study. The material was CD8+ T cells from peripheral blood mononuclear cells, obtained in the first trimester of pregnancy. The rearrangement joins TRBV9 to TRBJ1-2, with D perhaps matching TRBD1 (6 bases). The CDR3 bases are TGTGCCAGCAGCGCGGGGGGAGGGGGGGACGGCTACACCTTC. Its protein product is CASSAGGGGDGYTF.